The clone carrying this T cell receptor beta chain showed up many times. What it binds is unknown. This sample is part of a study of T cells in Graves' hyperthyroidism and ophthalmopathy. Diagnoses were established using clinical symptoms, serum thyroxine and TRAb, thyroid ultrasound and orbital computed tomography. The investigators amplified TCR beta CDR3 regions from RNA transcripts. Carried out on the TCR CDR3, a first-round RT-PCR used the HTBI primer set. TCRdb used MiXCR to reprocess the multiplex PCR reads, holding one entry per CDR3 protein. Here the sample spans over 350,000 distinct CDR3 sequences, roughly 15% being singletons. This CDR3 is built from 13 residues. V was cut by 5 bases and J by 6 bases, with 12 bases left in between. Germline lookup yields CDR1 SGHVS and CDR2 FNYEAQ. Study-level results: Researchers found most expanded thyroid clonotypes above 0.001 in blood as well. A model built on 13 V-J features separated ophthalmopathy from stable hyperthyroidism. Before onset, ophthalmopathy was predicted by the model a median around 6 months earlier.

The V call is TRBV7-6, the J call TRBJ2-3; tentative D call: TRBD2 (5 bases). This clonotype originated in a young man with Graves' ophthalmopathy. The sequenced sample consisted of blood. The CDR3, as DNA: TGTGCCAGCAGCGGAGGAGTAGGCGATACGCAGTATTTT. It yields the protein CASSGGVGDTQYF.